The source of this T cell receptor (beta chain) is a study of technical replicates of blood from a handful of donors. TCRdb's copy holds only in-frame clones and misses some; the assay was immunoSEQ multiplex PCR. Of some 98,000 clones in the sample, approximately 94% were seen once. The V gene end was trimmed by 5 bases and the J gene end by 12 bases; junction bases not matched to a gene: 24. The CDR3 has 18 residues. Germline-derived CDR1 and CDR2 are SGHVS and FNYEAQ. This receptor was obtained from a human donor in good health. The chain is built from TRBV7-6 and TRBJ2-1; 8 bases agree with TRBD2. Material: T cells isolated from PBMCs. In nucleotides, the CDR3 is TGTGCCAGCAGCGCGATAGGGTCCGGGACTAGTGAGGGGATTGGGCAGTTCTTC. Translating it yields CASSAIGSGTSEGIGQFF.